The table lists the clone carrying this T cell receptor beta chain with many counts. The data were taken from a study of T cells after yellow fever vaccination. In the study overall: The fractions with low cell numbers were processed using SMART-Seq v4 Ultra Low Input.

By 5'RACE template switching, TCR cDNA was produced, with a universal primer site and UMIs added in the process. TCRdb re-called the 5' RACE reads through MiXCR, storing one row per CDR3 protein. The table includes tens of thousands of distinct CDR3 sequences, over 4.5% detected once. Trimming left V 3 bases short and J 4 bases short, with 13 bases between. Germline CDR1 SEHNR, CDR2 FQNEAQ (reference sequence). This CDR3 is 15 amino acids long. The material sequenced was CD8+ T cells sorted from PBMCs, taken 10 days after the yellow fever booster vaccination. This TCR derives from a young man who received the YFV17D yellow fever vaccine. This chain uses TRBV7-9 with TRBJ2-1; D might be TRBD1 (6 bases). In DNA form, the CDR3 reads TGTGCCAGCAGCTTTGGACAGTCGATATACAATGAGCAGTTCTTC. It specifies CASSFGQSIYNEQFF.